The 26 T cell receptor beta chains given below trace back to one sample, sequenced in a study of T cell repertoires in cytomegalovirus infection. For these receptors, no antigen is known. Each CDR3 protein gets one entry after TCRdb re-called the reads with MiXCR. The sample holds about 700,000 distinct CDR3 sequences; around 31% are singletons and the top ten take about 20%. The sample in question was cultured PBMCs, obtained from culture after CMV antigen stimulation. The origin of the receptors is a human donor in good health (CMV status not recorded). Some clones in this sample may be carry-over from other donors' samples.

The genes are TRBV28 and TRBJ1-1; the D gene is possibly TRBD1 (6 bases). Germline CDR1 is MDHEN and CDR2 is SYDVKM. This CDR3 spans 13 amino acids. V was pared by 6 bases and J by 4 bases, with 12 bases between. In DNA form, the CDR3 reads TGTGCCAGCAGGACAACGGACAGCACTGAAGCTTTCTTT. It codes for CASRTTDSTEAFF.

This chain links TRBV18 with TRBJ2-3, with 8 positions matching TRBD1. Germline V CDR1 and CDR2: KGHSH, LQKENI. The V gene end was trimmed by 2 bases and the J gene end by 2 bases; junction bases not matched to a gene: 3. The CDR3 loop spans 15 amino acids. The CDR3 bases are TGTGCCAGCTCACCATGGACAGGGTACACAGATACGCAGTATTTT. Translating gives CASSPWTGYTDTQYF.

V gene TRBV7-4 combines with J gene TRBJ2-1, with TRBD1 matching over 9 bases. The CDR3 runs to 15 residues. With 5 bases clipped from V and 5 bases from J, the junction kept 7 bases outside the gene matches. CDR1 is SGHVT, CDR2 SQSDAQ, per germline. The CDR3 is CASSPLGTGNNEQFF. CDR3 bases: TGTGCCAGCAGCCCCCTGGGGACAGGGAACAATGAGCAGTTCTTC.

The CDR3 sequence: CSAARTNEKLFF. In nucleotides, the CDR3 is TGCAGTGCCGCGCGGACTAATGAAAAACTGTTTTTT. The V gene is TRBV20-1, the J gene TRBJ1-4; D is uncertain. This CDR3 is 12 amino acids long. V lost 6 bases to trimming and J lost 2 bases, with 7 bases between them. From germline, CDR1 is DFQATT and CDR2 SNEGSKA (reference sequence).

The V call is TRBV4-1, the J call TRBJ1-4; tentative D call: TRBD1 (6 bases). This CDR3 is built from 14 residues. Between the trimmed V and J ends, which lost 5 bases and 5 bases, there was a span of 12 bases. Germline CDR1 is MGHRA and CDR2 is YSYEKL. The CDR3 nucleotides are TGCGCCAGCAGCGGACAGTGGAGAAATGAAAAACTGTTTTTT. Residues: CASSGQWRNEKLFF.

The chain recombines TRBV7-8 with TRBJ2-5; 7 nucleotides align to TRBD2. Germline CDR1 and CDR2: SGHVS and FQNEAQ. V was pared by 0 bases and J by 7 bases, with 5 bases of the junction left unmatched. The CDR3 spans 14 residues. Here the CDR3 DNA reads TGTGCCAGCAGCTTAGCCGGGACTATGAGGACCCAGTACTTC. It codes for CASSLAGTMRTQYF. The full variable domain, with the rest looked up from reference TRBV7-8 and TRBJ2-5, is GAGVSQSPRYKVAKRGQDVALRCDPISGHVSLFWYQQALGQGPEFLTYFQNEAQLDKSGLPSDRFFAERPEGSVSTLKIQRTQQEDSAVYLCASSLAGTMRTQYFGPGTRLLVL.

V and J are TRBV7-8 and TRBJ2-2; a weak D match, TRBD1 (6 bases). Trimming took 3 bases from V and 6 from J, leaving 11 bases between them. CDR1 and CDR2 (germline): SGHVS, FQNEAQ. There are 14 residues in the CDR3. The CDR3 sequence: CASSLTRGAGELFF. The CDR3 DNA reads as TGTGCCAGCAGCTTGACCAGGGGTGCCGGGGAGCTGTTTTTT.

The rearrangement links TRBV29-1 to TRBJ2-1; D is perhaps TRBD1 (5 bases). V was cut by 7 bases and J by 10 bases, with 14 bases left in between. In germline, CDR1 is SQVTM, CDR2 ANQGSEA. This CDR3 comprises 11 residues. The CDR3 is CSGGTWAEQFF. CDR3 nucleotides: TGCAGCGGGGGCACCTGGGCCGAGCAGTTCTTC.

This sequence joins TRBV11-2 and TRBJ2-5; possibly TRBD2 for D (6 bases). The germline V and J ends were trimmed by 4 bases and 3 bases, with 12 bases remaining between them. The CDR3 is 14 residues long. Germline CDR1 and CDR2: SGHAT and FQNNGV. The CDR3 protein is CASSSQTREETQYF. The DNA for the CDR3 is TGTGCCAGCAGCTCCCAGACTAGGGAAGAGACCCAGTACTTC.

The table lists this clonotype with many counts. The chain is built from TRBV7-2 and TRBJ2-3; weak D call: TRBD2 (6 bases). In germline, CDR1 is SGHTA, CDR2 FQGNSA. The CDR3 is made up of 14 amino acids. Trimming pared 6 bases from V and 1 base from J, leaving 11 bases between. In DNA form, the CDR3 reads TGTGCCAGCAGAACGGGACTTCGCACAGATACGCAGTATTTT. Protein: CASRTGLRTDTQYF.

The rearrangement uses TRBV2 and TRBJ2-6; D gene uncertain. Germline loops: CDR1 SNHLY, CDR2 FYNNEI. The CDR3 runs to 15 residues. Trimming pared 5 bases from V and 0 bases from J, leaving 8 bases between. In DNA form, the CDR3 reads TGTGCCAGCAGTATCGAAATCTCTGGGGCCAACGTCCTGACTTTC. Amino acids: CASSIEISGANVLTF.

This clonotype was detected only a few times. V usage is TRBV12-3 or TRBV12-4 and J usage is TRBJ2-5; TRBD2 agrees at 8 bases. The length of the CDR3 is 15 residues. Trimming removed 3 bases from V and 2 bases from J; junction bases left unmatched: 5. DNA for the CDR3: TGTGCCAGCAGTTTCCGAGGCGGGGGGCAAGAGACCCAGTACTTC. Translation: CASSFRGGGQETQYF.

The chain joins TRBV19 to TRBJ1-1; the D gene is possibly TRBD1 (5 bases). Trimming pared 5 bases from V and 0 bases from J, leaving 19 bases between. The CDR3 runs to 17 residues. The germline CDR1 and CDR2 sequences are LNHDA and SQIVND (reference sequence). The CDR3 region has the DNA TGTGCCAGTAGTCGCGTTAGTACGGGGGAATTGAACACTGAAGCTTTCTTT. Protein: CASSRVSTGELNTEAFF. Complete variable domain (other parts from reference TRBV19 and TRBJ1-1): DGGITQSPKYLFRKEGQNVTLSCEQNLNHDAMYWYRQDPGQGLRLIYYSQIVNDFQKGDIAEGYSVSREKKESFPLTVTSAQKNPTAFYLCASSRVSTGELNTEAFFGQGTRLTVV.

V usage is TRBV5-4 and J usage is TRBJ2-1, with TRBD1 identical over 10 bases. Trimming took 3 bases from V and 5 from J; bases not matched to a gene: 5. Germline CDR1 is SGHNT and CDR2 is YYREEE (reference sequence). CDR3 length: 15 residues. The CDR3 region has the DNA TGTGCCAGCAGCTCCGGGACAGGGGTCCACAATGAGCAGTTCTTC. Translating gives CASSSGTGVHNEQFF.

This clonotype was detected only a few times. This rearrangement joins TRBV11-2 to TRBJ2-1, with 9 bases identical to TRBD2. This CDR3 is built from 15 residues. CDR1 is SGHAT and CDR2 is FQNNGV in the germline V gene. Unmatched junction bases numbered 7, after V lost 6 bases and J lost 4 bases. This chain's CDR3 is CASRQLAGQYNEQFF. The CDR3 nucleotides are TGTGCCAGCAGACAACTAGCGGGCCAATACAATGAGCAGTTCTTC.

The CDR3 spells CASSLWDNPGTEAFF. DNA of the CDR3: TGTGCCAGCAGCTTATGGGACAACCCGGGCACTGAAGCTTTCTTT. The V and J genes are TRBV7-2 and TRBJ1-1; possibly TRBD1 for D (6 bases). V gave up 2 bases and J gave up 4 bases, with 14 bases separating them. The germline V gene has CDR1 SGHTA and CDR2 FQGNSA. The CDR3 loop spans 15 amino acids.

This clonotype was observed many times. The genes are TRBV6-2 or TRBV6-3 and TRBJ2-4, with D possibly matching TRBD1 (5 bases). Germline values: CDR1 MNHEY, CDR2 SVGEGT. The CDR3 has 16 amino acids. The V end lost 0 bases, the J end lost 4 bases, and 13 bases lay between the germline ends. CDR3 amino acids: CASSYSLGAMKNIQYF. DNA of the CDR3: TGTGCCAGCAGTTACTCCTTAGGGGCGATGAAAAACATTCAGTACTTC.

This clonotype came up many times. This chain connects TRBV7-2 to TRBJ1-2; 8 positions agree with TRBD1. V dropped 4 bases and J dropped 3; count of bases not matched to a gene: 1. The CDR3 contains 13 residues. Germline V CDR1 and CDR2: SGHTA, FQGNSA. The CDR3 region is CASSSGQDYGYTF. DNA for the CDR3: TGTGCCAGCAGCTCGGGACAGGACTATGGCTACACCTTC. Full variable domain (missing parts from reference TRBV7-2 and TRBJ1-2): GAGVSQSPSNKVTEKGKDVELRCDPISGHTALYWYRQSLGQGLEFLIYFQGNSAPDKSGLPSDRFSAERTGGSVSTLTIQRTQQEDSAVYLCASSSGQDYGYTFGSGTRLTVV.

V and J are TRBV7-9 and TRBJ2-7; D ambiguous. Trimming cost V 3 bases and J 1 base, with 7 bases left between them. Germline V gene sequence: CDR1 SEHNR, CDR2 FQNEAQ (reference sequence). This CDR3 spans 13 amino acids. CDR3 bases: TGTGCCAGCAGCTTGATGGCTTCCTACGAGCAGTACTTC. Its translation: CASSLMASYEQYF.

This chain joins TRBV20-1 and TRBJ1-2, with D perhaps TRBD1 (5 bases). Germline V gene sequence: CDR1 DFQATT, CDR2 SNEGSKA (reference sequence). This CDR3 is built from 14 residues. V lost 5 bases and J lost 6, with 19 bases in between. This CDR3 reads CSAGGERGRHGYTF. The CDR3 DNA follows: TGCAGTGCTGGGGGGGAGAGAGGGCGACATGGCTACACCTTC.

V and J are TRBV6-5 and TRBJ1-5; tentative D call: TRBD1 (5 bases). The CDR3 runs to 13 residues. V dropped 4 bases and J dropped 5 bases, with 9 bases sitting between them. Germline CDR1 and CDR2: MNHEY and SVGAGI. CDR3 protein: CASSFRVHQPQHF. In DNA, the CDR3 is TGTGCCAGCAGTTTCAGGGTCCATCAGCCCCAGCATTTT.

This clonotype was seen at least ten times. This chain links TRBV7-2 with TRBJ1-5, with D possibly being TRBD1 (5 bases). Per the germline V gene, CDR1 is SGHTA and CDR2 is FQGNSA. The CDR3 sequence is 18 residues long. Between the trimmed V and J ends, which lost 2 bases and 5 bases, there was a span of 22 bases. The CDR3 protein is CASSLRNPKALGDQPQHF. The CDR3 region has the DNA TGTGCCAGCAGCTTAAGGAATCCTAAGGCCCTAGGGGATCAGCCCCAGCATTTT.

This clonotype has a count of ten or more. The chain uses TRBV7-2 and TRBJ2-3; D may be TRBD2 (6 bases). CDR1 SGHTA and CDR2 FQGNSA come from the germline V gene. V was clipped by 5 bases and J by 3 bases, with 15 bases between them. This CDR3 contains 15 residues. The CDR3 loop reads CASSAAGLATDTQYF. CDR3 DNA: TGTGCCAGCAGCGCGGCGGGGCTAGCGACAGATACGCAGTATTTT.

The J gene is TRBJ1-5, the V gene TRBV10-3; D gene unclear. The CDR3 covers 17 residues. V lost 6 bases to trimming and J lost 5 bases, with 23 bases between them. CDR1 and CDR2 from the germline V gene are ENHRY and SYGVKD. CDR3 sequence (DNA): TGTGCCATCAGAAGCTATAGAGCACACAGCCACCATCAGCCCCAGCATTTT. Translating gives CAIRSYRAHSHHQPQHF.

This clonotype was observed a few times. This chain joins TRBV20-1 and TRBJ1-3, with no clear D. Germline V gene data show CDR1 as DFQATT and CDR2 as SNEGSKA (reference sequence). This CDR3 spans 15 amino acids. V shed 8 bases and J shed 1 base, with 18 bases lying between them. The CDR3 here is CSILGLSESGNTIYF. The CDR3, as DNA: TGCAGTATATTGGGCCTGAGCGAATCTGGAAACACCATATATTTT.

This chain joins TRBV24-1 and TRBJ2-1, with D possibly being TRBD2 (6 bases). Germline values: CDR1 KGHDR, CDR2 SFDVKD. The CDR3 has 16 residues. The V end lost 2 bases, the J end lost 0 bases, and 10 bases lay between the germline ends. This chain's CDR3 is CATSDSIAASYNEQFF. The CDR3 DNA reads TGTGCCACCAGTGATTCTATAGCGGCCTCCTACAATGAGCAGTTCTTC.